The 7 T cell receptor beta chains below come from one sample, sequenced in a study of blood T cell repertoires in COVID-19. Sequenced by immunoSEQ multiplex PCR; TCRdb stores in-frame clones only, minus some. The repertoire consists of about 220,000 clones, with about four fifths occurring once and the leading ten covering about 3.4%. Sequencing was done on a sample of PBMCs or T cells enriched from blood (not recorded which). These receptors were obtained from a woman in her fifties or sixties who had recovered from COVID-19.

The chain joins TRBV27 to TRBJ1-3; no clear D gene. Gene TRBJ2-2 matches the end of the DNA better, so the J call may be wrong. Germline-derived CDR1 and CDR2 are MNHEY and SMNVEV (reference sequence). The length of the CDR3 is 13 residues. The CDR3 loop reads CASSFFHTGELFF. The CDR3 DNA reads TGTGCCAGCAGTTTTTTCCACACCGGGGAGCTGTTTTTT.

The sample holds one count of this clone. This sequence joins TRBV20-1 and TRBJ1-2, with 12 bases matching TRBD1. The V and J ends lost 3 bases and 0 bases, in that order; junction bases with no gene match: 8. In germline, CDR1 is DFQATT, CDR2 SNEGSKA (reference sequence). The CDR3 consists of 17 residues. CDR3 sequence reads: CSASRRGQGATNYGYTF. CDR3 nucleotide sequence: TGCAGTGCTAGTAGGAGGGGACAGGGGGCTACTAACTATGGCTACACCTTC.

The chain combines TRBV25-1 with TRBJ2-2, with 7 nucleotides matching TRBD2. V shed 4 bases, J shed 5 bases, and the junction held 10 bases outside the gene matches. In germline, CDR1 is MGHDK, CDR2 SYGVNS. There are 16 residues in the CDR3. CDR3 loop: CASSGPVAGATGELFF. In nucleotides, the CDR3 is TGTGCCAGCAGTGGCCCGGTGGCGGGAGCTACCGGGGAGCTGTTTTTT.

This clone was found once. The chain recombines TRBV6-4 with TRBJ2-2, with 9 bases lining up with TRBD1. With V trimmed by 6 bases and J by 6 bases, 5 bases remained unmatched. The CDR3 consists of 14 residues. Germline V gene data show CDR1 as MRHNA and CDR2 as SNTAGT. As DNA, the CDR3 is TGTGCCAGCAGGAAGGGACAGGGTTCCGGGGAGCTGTTTTTT. Translating gives CASRKGQGSGELFF.

This clone has a count of ten or more. The chain carries TRBV5-1 and TRBJ1-3; 11 positions agree with TRBD1. The germline V gene has CDR1 SGHRS and CDR2 YFSETQ. V shed 0 bases and J 2 bases; nucleotides not matched to a gene: 4. The CDR3 contains 17 residues. The CDR3 DNA is TGCGCCAGCAGCTTGGTAGGACAGGGGGCTGCTGGAAACACCATATATTTT. Translation: CASSLVGQGAAGNTIYF.

The chain couples TRBV5-4 to TRBJ1-2; perhaps TRBD1 as D (6 bases). V dropped 0 bases and J dropped 6 bases, with 9 bases sitting between them. The V gene's germline CDR1 is SGHNT and CDR2 YYREEE (reference sequence). The CDR3 loop spans 13 amino acids. In DNA, the CDR3 is TGTGCCAGCAGCTTGGAGGGGGGGGATGGCTACACCTTC. Protein product: CASSLEGGDGYTF.

The V call is TRBV5-1, the J call TRBJ2-2; D possibly corresponds to TRBD2 (5 bases). The V gene's germline CDR1 is SGHRS and CDR2 YFSETQ. This CDR3 has 16 amino acids. V was pared by 0 bases and J by 0 bases, with 9 bases between. CDR3 nucleotide sequence: TGCGCCAGCAGCTTGGCCCCCGGGACGAACACCGGGGAGCTGTTTTTT. This gives the protein CASSLAPGTNTGELFF.